The 23 T cell receptor beta chains presented below share a single source sample, sequenced in a study of CXCR3-negative and CXCR3-positive naive CD8 T cells. No antigens are known for them. Study-wide results and caveats: Compared with CXCR3-negative naive cells, CXCR3-positive naive cells showed more hydrophobic TRB CDR3s.

The TRB libraries of cDNA were built by UMI-labeled 5' RACE. TCRdb reprocessed the 5' RACE reads and stores each CDR3 protein as one record, lacking DNA. The record lists under 85,000 distinct CDR3 sequences, of which the ten most abundant hold approximately 0.62%. Sequenced sample: naive CXCR3+ CD8+ T cells from blood. Subset reported: CD45RO-CCR7+CD27+CD95- naive CD8+ T cells expressing CXCR3 (TNR3+). Source of these receptors: a human donor in good health. Some clones in this sample may be carry-over from other donors' samples.

This chain connects TRBV12-3 or TRBV12-4 to TRBJ2-1; TCRdb lists TRBD1, though no DNA is available to test this call. The CDR3 is 14 residues long. This CDR3 reads CASSFPAFLDEQFF.

The CDR3: CASSLSSGIAYEQYF. This chain links TRBV27 with TRBJ2-7; TCRdb lists TRBD2, though no DNA is available to test this call. The germline V gene encodes CDR1 MNHEY and CDR2 SMNVEV (reference sequence). This CDR3 has 15 amino acids.

The rearrangement links TRBV25-1 to TRBJ2-4; the D gene TCRdb calls, TRBD2, cannot be checked with no DNA. This CDR3 is built from 14 residues. Germline CDR1 is MGHDK and CDR2 is SYGVNS. CDR3 loop: CASSEDVSGNIQYF.

The V call is TRBV7-2, the J call TRBJ2-3; lacking DNA, the TRBD2 call made by TCRdb goes unchecked. The germline V gene encodes CDR1 SGHTA and CDR2 FQGNSA. CDR3 length equals 14 residues. CDR3 sequence: CASSSPRGADTQYF.

The rearrangement joins TRBV7-8 to TRBJ2-1. The CDR3 totals 15 residues. From germline, CDR1 is SGHVS and CDR2 FQNEAQ. CDR3: CASSLGETLYNEQFF.

The chain carries TRBV28 and TRBJ2-7; TCRdb outputs TRBD2, but without DNA this stays unchecked. In germline, CDR1 is MDHEN, CDR2 SYDVKM. The CDR3 has 14 residues. The CDR3 protein is CASSSGTLPYEQYF.

The chain recombines TRBV4-3 with TRBJ2-1; lacking DNA, the TRBD2 call made by TCRdb goes unchecked. Germline assignment: CDR1 LGHNA and CDR2 YSLEER. The CDR3 is 20 amino acids. CDR3 protein: CASSQQRGRIAGFSYNEQFF.

The V call is TRBV5-1, the J call TRBJ2-1; the TCRdb call, TRBD1, lacks DNA for checking. This CDR3 comprises 13 residues. The germline V gene has CDR1 SGHRS and CDR2 YFSETQ. CDR3 protein: CASSPSVASLEFF. Filled out from reference TRBV5-1 and TRBJ2-1, the complete variable domain reads KAGVTQTPRYLIKTRGQQVTLSCSPISGHRSVSWYQQTPGQGLQFLFEYFSETQRNKGNFPGRFSGRQFSNSRSEMNVSTLELGDSALYLCASSPSVASLEFFGPGTRLTVL.

This rearrangement joins TRBV5-1 to TRBJ2-7. Germline V gives CDR1 SGHRS, CDR2 YFSETQ. The CDR3 extends over 11 amino acids. The CDR3: CASSLEDEQYF.

V gene TRBV5-4 combines with J gene TRBJ2-1; TCRdb outputs TRBD1, but without DNA this stays unchecked. The CDR3 has 15 amino acids. Germline V gives CDR1 SGHNT, CDR2 YYREEE (reference sequence). CDR3 amino acids: CASSSSGGSANEQFF.

J is TRBJ2-2 and V is TRBV4-2. Germline CDR1 reads LGHNA; CDR2 reads YNFKEQ. This CDR3 has 13 residues. The CDR3: CATEIGNTGELFF.

The V and J genes are TRBV23-1 and TRBJ2-7; TCRdb reports TRBD1, a call that lacks DNA to check it against. TRBV23-1 is given ORF status, its function remaining uncertain. There are 15 residues in the CDR3. The CDR3 sequence is CASSQDRDTYYEQYF.

CDR3 residues: CASSRGRDMAADTQYF. The rearrangement joins TRBV7-6 to TRBJ2-3; no DNA is available, so the TRBD1 call from TCRdb remains unchecked. Germline loops: CDR1 SGHVS, CDR2 FNYEAQ. This CDR3 is 16 amino acids long.

The rearrangement joins TRBV4-3 to TRBJ2-1; no DNA is available, so the TRBD1 call from TCRdb remains unchecked. Per the germline V gene, CDR1 is LGHNA and CDR2 is YSLEER. The CDR3 runs to 14 residues. Here the CDR3 reads CASSQSTGYNEQFF.

The rearrangement joins TRBV14 to TRBJ2-1. Germline V gives CDR1 SGHDN, CDR2 FVKESK. The CDR3 is 15 residues long. The CDR3 sequence is CASSQDDSSLDEQFF.

V and J are TRBV28 and TRBJ1-2; TCRdb outputs TRBD1, but without DNA this stays unchecked. Germline CDR1 and CDR2: MDHEN and SYDVKM. The length of the CDR3 is 14 residues. The CDR3 is CASSFFGAFGGYTF.

The chain has TRBV9 and TRBJ2-5. The CDR3 runs 14 residues. Looked up from germline, CDR1 is SGDLS and CDR2 is YYNGEE. The CDR3 sequence: CASSVSATEETQYF.

The chain couples TRBV27 to TRBJ1-6. Germline loops: CDR1 MNHEY, CDR2 SMNVEV (reference sequence). This CDR3 is 14 amino acids long. Here the CDR3 reads CASSEGLTNSPLHF.

The gene calls are TRBV3-1 and TRBJ2-2; as DNA is missing, the TRBD2 call by TCRdb cannot be tested. CDR3 length: 17 amino acids. In germline, CDR1 is LGHDT, CDR2 YNNKEL (reference sequence). CDR3 loop: CASSQEVGLGRNGELFF.

V gene TRBV5-1 combines with J gene TRBJ2-5. The length of the CDR3 is 14 residues. Germline loops: CDR1 SGHRS, CDR2 YFSETQ. The CDR3 sequence: CASSFARLEETQYF.

This sequence joins TRBV27 and TRBJ2-7; checking the TCRdb D call of TRBD2 is not possible without DNA. There are 15 residues in the CDR3. CDR1 and CDR2 from the germline V gene are MNHEY and SMNVEV (reference sequence). The CDR3: CASQITYGRAGEQYF.

The rearrangement uses TRBV7-8 and TRBJ2-3. This CDR3 region has 12 residues. Germline lookup yields CDR1 SGHVS and CDR2 FQNEAQ. CDR3 residues: CASSFTTEPQYF.

This sequence joins TRBV6-5 and TRBJ2-3. CDR3 length: 14 amino acids. Germline CDR1 is MNHEY and CDR2 is SVGAGI. The CDR3 loop is CASSYYSDTDTQYF.